The 20 T cell receptor beta chains below were found in one sample sequenced in a study of cytomegalovirus exposure and HLA in healthy donors. 13 Jbeta primers and 60 Vbeta primers were used for the PCR. The method was immunoSEQ multiplex PCR; TCRdb's version includes in-frame clones alone and lacks a portion of them. The data hold 150,000 to 200,000 clones, with 80% observed a single time. Sequencing was done on a sample of PBMCs. These receptor sequences come from a human donor in good health.

V gene TRBV7-9 combines with J gene TRBJ2-7; 12 bases are shared with TRBD1. The CDR3 sequence is 15 residues long. Germline V CDR1 and CDR2: SEHNR, FQNEAQ (reference sequence). Losses at the gene ends were 5 bases for V and 4 bases for J; bases not matched to a gene: 6. CDR3 DNA sequence: TGTGCCAGCAGCCCAGGGACAGGGGGCGCTTACGAGCAGTACTTC. It specifies CASSPGTGGAYEQYF.

The V call is TRBV27, the J call TRBJ2-7; possible D gene TRBD2, 5 bases. Germline CDR1 is MNHEY and CDR2 is SMNVEV (reference sequence). The CDR3 contains 14 residues. Trimming removed 8 bases from V and 3 bases from J, with 17 bases in between. The CDR3 DNA reads TGTGCCAGCTCCATAAAGGACTCTTTCTACGAGCAGTACTTC. It specifies CASSIKDSFYEQYF.

V is TRBV7-2 and J is TRBJ1-4, with 10 bases matching TRBD1. The trim removed 1 base at V and 5 bases at J, leaving 1 base unmatched. CDR3 size: 15 residues. Germline CDR1 and CDR2: SGHTA and FQGNSA. CDR3 residues: CASSLGGQGNEKLFF. The CDR3 DNA follows: TGTGCCAGCAGCTTAGGGGGACAGGGGAATGAAAAACTGTTTTTT.

The J gene is TRBJ1-2, the V gene TRBV7-9; the D gene is possibly TRBD1 (5 bases). Germline V gene lookup returns CDR1 SEHNR and CDR2 FQNEAQ (reference sequence). The V gene lost 1 base and the J gene lost 5 bases, with 11 bases spanning the gap. The CDR3 sequence is 14 residues long. The CDR3 here is CASSLGVQGYGYTF. Written as DNA, the CDR3 is TGTGCCAGCAGCTTAGGAGTCCAGGGATATGGCTACACCTTC.

The J gene is TRBJ2-1, the V gene TRBV5-6, with TRBD2 matching 12 bases. Germline trimming cut 0 bases from V and 6 bases from J; bases unmatched to any gene: 7. Per the germline V gene, CDR1 is SGHDT and CDR2 is YYEEEE. The CDR3 is made up of 17 amino acids. Here the CDR3 reads CASSLAASGGAGNEQFF. CDR3 sequence (DNA): TGTGCCAGCAGCTTGGCGGCTAGCGGGGGGGCCGGCAATGAGCAGTTCTTC.

This rearrangement joins TRBV6-5 to TRBJ2-7, with D possibly matching TRBD2 (5 bases). Trimming took 4 bases from V and 7 from J, leaving 11 bases between them. Germline lookup yields CDR1 MNHEY and CDR2 SVGAGI. This CDR3 contains 12 residues. The DNA for the CDR3 is TGTGCCAGCAGTTCCCCGGGGTGGGAGCAGTACTTC. Protein product: CASSSPGWEQYF.

This clone was detected only once. V usage is TRBV5-6 and J usage is TRBJ1-5; 11 bases match TRBD1. V gave up 2 bases and J gave up 3 bases; unmatched junction bases: 1. This CDR3 region has 15 residues. CDR1 is SGHDT, CDR2 YYEEEE, per germline. In DNA, the CDR3 is TGTGCCAGCAGCTTCGGACAGGGGGCCAATCAGCCCCAGCATTTT. Its protein product is CASSFGQGANQPQHF.

The CDR3 DNA sequence: TGTGCCAGCAGCTTGGGGAGCGGGGGGGACGGGGAGACCCAGTACTTC. Residues: CASSLGSGGDGETQYF. The chain combines TRBV5-4 with TRBJ2-5, with 10 bases that match TRBD2. The V gene's germline CDR1 is SGHNT and CDR2 YYREEE (reference sequence). The CDR3 spans 16 residues. With V trimmed by 0 bases and J by 5 bases, 7 bases remained unmatched. The whole variable domain, remainder taken from reference TRBV5-4 and TRBJ2-5, is ETGVTQSPTHLIKTRGQQVTLRCSSQSGHNTVSWYQQALGQGPQFIFQYYREEENGRGNFPPRFSGLQFPNYSSELNVNALELDDSALYLCASSLGSGGDGETQYFGPGTRLLVL.

This rearrangement joins TRBV28 to TRBJ1-2; no firm D call. Trimming took off 3 bases at V and 4 bases at J, with 15 bases between the two ends. This CDR3 is 15 amino acids long. The V gene's germline CDR1 is MDHEN and CDR2 SYDVKM. As DNA, the CDR3 is TGTGCCAGCAGTTTTAGACAAAAATTCCTCTATGGCTACACCTTC. It specifies CASSFRQKFLYGYTF.

The chain recombines TRBV12-1 with TRBJ1-1. TRBV12-1 is termed a pseudogene. This CDR3 comprises 12 residues. This CDR3 reads CASSSVNTEAFF. The CDR3 DNA reads TGTGCCAGCAGCTCCGTGAACACTGAAGCTTTCTTT.

V usage is TRBV7-3 and J usage is TRBJ2-1, with 9 positions matching TRBD2. With V trimmed by 1 base and J by 3 bases, 1 base remained unmatched. Per the germline V gene, CDR1 is SGHTA and CDR2 is FQGTGA. The CDR3 is 15 amino acids. This chain's CDR3 is CASSLSGGGYNEQFF. DNA of the CDR3: TGTGCCAGCAGCTTAAGCGGGGGGGGCTACAATGAGCAGTTCTTC.

The V and J genes are TRBV19 and TRBJ2-5, with no clear D. The CDR3 is made up of 13 amino acids. From germline, CDR1 is LNHDA and CDR2 SQIVND (reference sequence). Trimming took 4 bases from V and 11 from J, leaving 17 bases between them. CDR3 sequence (DNA): TGTGCCAGTAGTAAAAGAGAGTGGAGCTCTCAGTACTTC. Residues: CASSKREWSSQYF.

The rearrangement links TRBV7-2 to TRBJ2-7; D perhaps matches TRBD2 (6 bases). CDR1 SGHTA and CDR2 FQGNSA come from the germline V gene. The CDR3 is 14 amino acids. Trimming cost V 1 base and J 6 bases, with 13 bases left between them. DNA for the CDR3: TGTGCCAGCAGCTTAGTAGCGGCAGGGCGCGAGCAGTACTTC. As protein: CASSLVAAGREQYF. Drawing the rest from reference TRBV7-2 and TRBJ2-7, the complete variable domain is GAGVSQSPSNKVTEKGKDVELRCDPISGHTALYWYRQSLGQGLEFLIYFQGNSAPDKSGLPSDRFSAERTGGSVSTLTIQRTQQEDSAVYLCASSLVAAGREQYFGPGTRLTVT.

The chain employs TRBV28 and TRBJ1-5, with unresolved D. Between the trimmed V and J ends, which lost 3 bases and 4 bases, there was a span of 4 bases. The CDR3 covers 12 residues. The germline V gene has CDR1 MDHEN and CDR2 SYDVKM. The CDR3 region is CASSLLNQPQHF. The CDR3 coding sequence is TGTGCCAGCAGTTTGTTAAATCAGCCCCAGCATTTT. Looking up the rest from reference TRBV28 and TRBJ1-5 gives the full variable domain: DVKVTQSSRYLVKRTGEKVFLECVQDMDHENMFWYRQDPGLGLRLIYFSYDVKMKEKGDIPEGYSVSREKKERFSLILESASTNQTSMYLCASSLLNQPQHFGDGTRLSIL.

This chain uses TRBV2 with TRBJ1-2; 12 bases align to TRBD1. The CDR3 is 15 residues long. Looked up from germline, CDR1 is SNHLY and CDR2 is FYNNEI. V dropped 11 bases and J dropped 2; count of bases not matched to a gene: 9. The CDR3 loop reads CAQVRDRGQNYGYTF. CDR3 nucleotides: TGTGCCCAAGTCCGGGACAGGGGGCAAAACTATGGCTACACCTTC.

On this clone: Other nucleotide sequences from this sample produce the same CDR3. The rearrangement uses TRBV7-2 and TRBJ2-5; 8 nucleotides agree with TRBD1. With V trimmed by 5 bases and J by 5 bases, 4 bases remained unmatched. In germline, CDR1 is SGHTA, CDR2 FQGNSA. CDR3 length: 13 residues. The CDR3 here is CASSRTGGETQYF. Written as DNA, the CDR3 is TGTGCCAGCAGCAGAACAGGGGGGGAGACCCAGTACTTC. The entire variable domain, with the rest obtained from reference TRBV7-2 and TRBJ2-5, is as follows: GAGVSQSPSNKVTEKGKDVELRCDPISGHTALYWYRQSLGQGLEFLIYFQGNSAPDKSGLPSDRFSAERTGGSVSTLTIQRTQQEDSAVYLCASSRTGGETQYFGPGTRLLVL.

This chain links TRBV7-2 with TRBJ2-2; D is possibly TRBD2 (6 bases). The CDR3 has 16 residues. The germline CDR1 and CDR2 sequences are SGHTA and FQGNSA. Trimming took 2 bases from V and 1 from J, leaving 11 bases between them. CDR3: CASSLLGTLNTGELFF. CDR3 sequence (DNA): TGTGCCAGCAGCTTATTGGGGACTTTGAACACCGGGGAGCTGTTTTTT. The full variable domain, rest sourced from reference TRBV7-2 and TRBJ2-2, is GAGVSQSPSNKVTEKGKDVELRCDPISGHTALYWYRQSLGQGLEFLIYFQGNSAPDKSGLPSDRFSAERTGGSVSTLTIQRTQQEDSAVYLCASSLLGTLNTGELFFGEGSRLTVL.

V gene TRBV11-3 combines with J gene TRBJ2-3; no firm D call. Germline CDR1 reads SGHNT; CDR2 reads YENEEA. Trimming pared 7 bases from V and 0 bases from J, leaving 8 bases between. This CDR3 region has 13 residues. As DNA, the CDR3 is TGTGCCAGCACCCTCCCTAGCACAGATACGCAGTATTTT. Translated: CASTLPSTDTQYF.

The genes are TRBV18 and TRBJ1-1, with a tentative D call TRBD1 (6 bases). The ends were cut back, 1 base at V and 4 bases at J, with 16 bases in the middle. The CDR3 extends over 16 amino acids. CDR1 is KGHSH and CDR2 is LQKENI in the germline V gene. CDR3 nucleotides: TGTGCCAGCTCACCACGGGATCTGTTAGGGGGCACTGAAGCTTTCTTT. Protein: CASSPRDLLGGTEAFF. Full variable domain (outside the CDR3, taken from reference TRBV18 and TRBJ1-1): NAGVMQNPRHLVRRRGQEARLRCSPMKGHSHVYWYRQLPEEGLKFMVYLQKENIIDESGMPKERFSAEFPKEGPSILRIQQVVRGDSAAYFCASSPRDLLGGTEAFFGQGTRLTVV.

J is TRBJ1-5 and V is TRBV6-1; 10 bases map to TRBD1. The CDR3 runs to 14 residues. V lost 5 bases and J lost 6; bases outside the gene matches: 4. CDR1 is MNHNS, CDR2 SASEGT, per germline. CDR3 sequence reads: CASSHDRGRQPQHF. CDR3 bases: TGTGCCAGCAGTCATGACAGGGGGCGTCAGCCCCAGCATTTT.